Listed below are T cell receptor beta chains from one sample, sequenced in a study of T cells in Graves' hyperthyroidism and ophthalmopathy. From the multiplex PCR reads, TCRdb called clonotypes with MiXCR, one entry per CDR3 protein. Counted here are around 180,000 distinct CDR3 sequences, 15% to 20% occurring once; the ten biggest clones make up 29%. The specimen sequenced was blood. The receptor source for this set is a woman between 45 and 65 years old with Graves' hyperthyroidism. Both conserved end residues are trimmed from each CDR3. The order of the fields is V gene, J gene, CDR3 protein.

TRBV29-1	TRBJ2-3	SVEGRTDTQY
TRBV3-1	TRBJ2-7	ASSRQRAIYEQY
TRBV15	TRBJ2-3	ATSSSLATDTQY
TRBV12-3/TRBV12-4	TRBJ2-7	ASSLGRDEQN
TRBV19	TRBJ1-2	ASSRTGLDYGYT
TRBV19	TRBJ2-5	ASSRTSGGSQETQY
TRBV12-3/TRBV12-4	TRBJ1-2	ASSLVTRGPSYGYT
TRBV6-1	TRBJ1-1	ASSPAPSDTEAF
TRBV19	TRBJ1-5	ASSIEYQPQH
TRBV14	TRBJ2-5	ASSQDYGTQY
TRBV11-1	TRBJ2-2	ASSILNTGELF
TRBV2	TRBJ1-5	ASSGQGVAQPQH
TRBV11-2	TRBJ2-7	ASSGRHRGHEQY
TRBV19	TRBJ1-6	ASSITVPASSYNSPLH
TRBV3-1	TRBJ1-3	ASSQDSSGNTIY
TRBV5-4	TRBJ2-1	ASKLVLGLAGRNEQF
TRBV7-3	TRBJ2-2	ASSNPGLAGAENTGELF
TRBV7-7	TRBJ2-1	ASSPDTEGEQF
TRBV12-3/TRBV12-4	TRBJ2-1	ATARLPRNNEQF
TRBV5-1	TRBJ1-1	ASSLSPGKNTEAF
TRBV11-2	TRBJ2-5	ASSSPSGTSGRETQY
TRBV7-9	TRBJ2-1	ASSRRTSGNEQF
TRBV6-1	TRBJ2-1	ASSTTSGGAVYEQF
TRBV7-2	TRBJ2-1	ASSFLLAGGPLLF
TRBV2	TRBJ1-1	ASKLQQNTEAF
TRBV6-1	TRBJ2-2	ASSDRVDRVGTGELF
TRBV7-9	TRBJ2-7	ASSFGRTDEQY
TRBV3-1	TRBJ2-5	ASSSAEAGGPLETQY
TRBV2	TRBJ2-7	AGTSGRMDEQY
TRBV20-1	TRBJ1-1	SARVAGGGNTEAF
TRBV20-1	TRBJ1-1	SARSREAEAF
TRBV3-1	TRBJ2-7	ASSLFGGSGFYEQY
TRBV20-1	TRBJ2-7	SATGTGGTLTIHEQY
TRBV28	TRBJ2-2	ASRSQGIGTGELF
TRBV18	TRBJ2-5	ASSPSDGASKTQY
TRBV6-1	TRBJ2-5	ASSDPRLHQY
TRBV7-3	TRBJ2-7	ASSLFGGNTYEQY
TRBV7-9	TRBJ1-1	ASSLAQGDNTEAF
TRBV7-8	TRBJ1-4	ASSPQADATNEKLF
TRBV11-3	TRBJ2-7	ASSPRTGWEQY
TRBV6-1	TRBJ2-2	ASSAPGGGPGELF
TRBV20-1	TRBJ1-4	SARDRRGTNEKLF
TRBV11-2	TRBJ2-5	ASSPDRDVETQY
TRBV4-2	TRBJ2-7	ASSPWDPWEQY
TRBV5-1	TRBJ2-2	ASSLALGHTGELF
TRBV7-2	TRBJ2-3	ASSLGASSRFGQY
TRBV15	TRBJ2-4	ATSVTGANIQY
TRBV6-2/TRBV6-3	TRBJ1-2	ASSYSRTGFSGYT
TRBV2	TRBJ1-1	ASSATGRMNTEAF
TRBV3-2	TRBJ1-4	ASSQRGQVVF
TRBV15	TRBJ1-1	ATSDTGPEAF
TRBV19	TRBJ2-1	ASSARLAGGPNEQF